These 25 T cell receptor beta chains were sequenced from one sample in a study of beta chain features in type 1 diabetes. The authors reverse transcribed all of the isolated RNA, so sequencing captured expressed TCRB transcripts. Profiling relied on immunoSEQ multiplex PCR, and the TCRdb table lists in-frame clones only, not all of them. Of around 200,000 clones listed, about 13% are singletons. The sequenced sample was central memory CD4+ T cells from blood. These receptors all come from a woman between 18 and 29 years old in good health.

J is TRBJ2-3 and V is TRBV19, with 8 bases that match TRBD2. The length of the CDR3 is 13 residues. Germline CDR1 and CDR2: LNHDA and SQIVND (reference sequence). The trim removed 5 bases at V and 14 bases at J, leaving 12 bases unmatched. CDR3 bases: TGTGCCAGTAGTCCGCAAAGGACTAGCTGGCCGTATTTT. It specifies CASSPQRTSWPYF.

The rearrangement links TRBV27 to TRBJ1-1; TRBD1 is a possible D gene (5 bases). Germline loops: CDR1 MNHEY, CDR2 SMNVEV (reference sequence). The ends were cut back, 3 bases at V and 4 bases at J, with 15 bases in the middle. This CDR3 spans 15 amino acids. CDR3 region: CASSLTASVSTEAFF. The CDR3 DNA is TGTGCCAGCAGTTTGACAGCTTCGGTGAGCACTGAAGCTTTCTTT.

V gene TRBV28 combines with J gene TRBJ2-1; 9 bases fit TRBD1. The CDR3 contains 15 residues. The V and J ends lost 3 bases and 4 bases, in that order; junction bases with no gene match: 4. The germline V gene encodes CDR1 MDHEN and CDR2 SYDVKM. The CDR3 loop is CASSLSGQGYNEQFF. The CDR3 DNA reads TGTGCCAGCAGTTTGTCGGGACAGGGATACAATGAGCAGTTCTTC.

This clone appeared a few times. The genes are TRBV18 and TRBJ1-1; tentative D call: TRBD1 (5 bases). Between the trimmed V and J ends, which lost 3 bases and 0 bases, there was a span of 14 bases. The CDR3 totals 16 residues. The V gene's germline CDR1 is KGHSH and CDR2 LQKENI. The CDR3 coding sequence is TGTGCCAGCTCACCGGGGGGGTCGACTTTGAACACTGAAGCTTTCTTT. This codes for CASSPGGSTLNTEAFF.

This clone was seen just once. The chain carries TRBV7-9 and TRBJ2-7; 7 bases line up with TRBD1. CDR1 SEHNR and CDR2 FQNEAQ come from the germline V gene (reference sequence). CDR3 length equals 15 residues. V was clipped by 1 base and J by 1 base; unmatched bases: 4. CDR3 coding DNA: TGTGCCAGCAGCTTAGAAAGGGGACAGTCCTACGAGCAGTACTTC. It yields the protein CASSLERGQSYEQYF.

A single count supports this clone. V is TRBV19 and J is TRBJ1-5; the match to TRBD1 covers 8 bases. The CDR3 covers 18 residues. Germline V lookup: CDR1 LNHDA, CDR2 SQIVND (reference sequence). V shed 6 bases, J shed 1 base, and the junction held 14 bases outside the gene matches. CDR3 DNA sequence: TGTGCCAGTAGATTTGCAGGACAGGGTAGTGGCAGCAATCAGCCCCAGCATTTT. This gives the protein CASRFAGQGSGSNQPQHF.

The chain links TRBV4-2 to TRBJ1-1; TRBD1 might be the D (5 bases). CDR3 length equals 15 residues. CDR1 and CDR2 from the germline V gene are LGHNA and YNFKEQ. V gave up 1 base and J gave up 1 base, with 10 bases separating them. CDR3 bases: TGTGCCAGCAGCCAAGTTAACAGGCCGAACACTGAAGCTTTCTTT. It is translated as CASSQVNRPNTEAFF.

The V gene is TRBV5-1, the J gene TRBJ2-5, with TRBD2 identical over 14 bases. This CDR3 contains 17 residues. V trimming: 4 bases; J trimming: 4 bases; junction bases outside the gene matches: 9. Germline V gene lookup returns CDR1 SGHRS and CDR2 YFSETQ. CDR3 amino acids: CASSRGGTSGSPETQYF. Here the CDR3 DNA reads TGCGCCAGCAGCCGGGGGGGGACTAGCGGGAGTCCAGAGACCCAGTACTTC.

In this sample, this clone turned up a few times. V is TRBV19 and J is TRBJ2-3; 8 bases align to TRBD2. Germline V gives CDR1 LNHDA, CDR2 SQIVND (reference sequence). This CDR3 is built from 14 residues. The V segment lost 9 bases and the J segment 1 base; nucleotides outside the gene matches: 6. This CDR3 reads CASKRELGTDTQYF. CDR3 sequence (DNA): TGTGCCAGCAAGCGGGAGTTGGGCACAGATACGCAGTATTTT.

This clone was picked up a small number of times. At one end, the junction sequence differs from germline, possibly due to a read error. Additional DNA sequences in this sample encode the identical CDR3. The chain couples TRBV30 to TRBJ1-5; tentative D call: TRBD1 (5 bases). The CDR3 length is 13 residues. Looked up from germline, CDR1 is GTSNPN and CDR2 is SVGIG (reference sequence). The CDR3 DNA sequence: TGCGCCTGGAGTCAGGGCAACTGGCAGCCCCAGCATTTT. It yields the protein CAWSQGNWQPQHF. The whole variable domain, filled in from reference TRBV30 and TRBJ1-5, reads SQTIHQWPATLVQPVGSPLSLECTVEGTSNPNLYWYRQAAGRGLQLLFYSVGIGQISSEVPQNLSASRPQDRQFILSSKKLLLSDSGFYLCAWSQGNWQPQHFGDGTRLSIL.

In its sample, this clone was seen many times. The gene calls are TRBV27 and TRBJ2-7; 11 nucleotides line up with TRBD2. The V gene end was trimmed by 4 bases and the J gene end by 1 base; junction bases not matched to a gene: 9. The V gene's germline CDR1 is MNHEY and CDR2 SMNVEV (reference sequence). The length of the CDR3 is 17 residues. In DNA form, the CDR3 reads TGTGCCAGCAGTTCCCACATTGGGACTAGCGGTTCCTACGAGCAGTACTTC. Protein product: CASSSHIGTSGSYEQYF.

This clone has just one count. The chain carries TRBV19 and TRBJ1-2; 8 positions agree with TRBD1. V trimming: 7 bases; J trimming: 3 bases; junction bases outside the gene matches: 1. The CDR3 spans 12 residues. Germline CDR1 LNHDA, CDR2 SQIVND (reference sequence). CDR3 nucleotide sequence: TGTGCCAGTAAGGACAGGGACTATGGCTACACCTTC. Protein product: CASKDRDYGYTF.

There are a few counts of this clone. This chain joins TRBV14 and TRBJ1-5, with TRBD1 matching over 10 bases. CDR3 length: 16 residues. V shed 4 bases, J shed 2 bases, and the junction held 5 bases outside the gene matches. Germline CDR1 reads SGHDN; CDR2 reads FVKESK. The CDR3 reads CASSPLGTGGNQPQHF. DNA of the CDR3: TGTGCCAGCAGCCCTCTAGGGACAGGGGGCAATCAGCCCCAGCATTTT.

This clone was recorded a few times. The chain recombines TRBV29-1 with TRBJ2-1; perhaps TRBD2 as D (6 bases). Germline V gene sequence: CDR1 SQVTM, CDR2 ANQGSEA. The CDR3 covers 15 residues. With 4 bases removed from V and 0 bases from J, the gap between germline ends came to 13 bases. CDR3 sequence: CSVGGLRSSYNEQFF. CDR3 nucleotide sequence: TGCAGCGTTGGGGGACTTCGCAGCTCCTACAATGAGCAGTTCTTC.

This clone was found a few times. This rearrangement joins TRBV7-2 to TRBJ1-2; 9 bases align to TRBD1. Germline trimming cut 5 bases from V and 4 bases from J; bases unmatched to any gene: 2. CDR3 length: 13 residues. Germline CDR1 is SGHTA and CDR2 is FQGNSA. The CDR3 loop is CASSRDRVYGYTF. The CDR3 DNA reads TGTGCCAGCAGCCGGGACAGGGTCTATGGCTACACCTTC. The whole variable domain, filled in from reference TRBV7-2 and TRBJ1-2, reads GAGVSQSPSNKVTEKGKDVELRCDPISGHTALYWYRQSLGQGLEFLIYFQGNSAPDKSGLPSDRFSAERTGGSVSTLTIQRTQQEDSAVYLCASSRDRVYGYTFGSGTRLTVV.

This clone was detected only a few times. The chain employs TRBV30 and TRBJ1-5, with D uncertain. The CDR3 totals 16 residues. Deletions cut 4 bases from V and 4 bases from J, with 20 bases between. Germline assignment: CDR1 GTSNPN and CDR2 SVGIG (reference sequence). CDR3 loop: CAWTERGLVRNQPQHF. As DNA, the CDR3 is TGTGCCTGGACGGAACGGGGTTTGGTCAGGAATCAGCCCCAGCATTTT. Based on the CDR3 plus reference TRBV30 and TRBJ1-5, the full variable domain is SQTIHQWPATLVQPVGSPLSLECTVEGTSNPNLYWYRQAAGRGLQLLFYSVGIGQISSEVPQNLSASRPQDRQFILSSKKLLLSDSGFYLCAWTERGLVRNQPQHFGDGTRLSIL.

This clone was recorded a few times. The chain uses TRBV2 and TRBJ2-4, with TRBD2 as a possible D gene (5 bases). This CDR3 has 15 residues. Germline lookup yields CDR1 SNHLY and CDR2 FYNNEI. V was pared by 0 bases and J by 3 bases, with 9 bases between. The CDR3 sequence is CASSEAGDIKNIQYF. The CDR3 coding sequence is TGTGCCAGCAGTGAAGCGGGAGACATCAAAAACATTCAGTACTTC.

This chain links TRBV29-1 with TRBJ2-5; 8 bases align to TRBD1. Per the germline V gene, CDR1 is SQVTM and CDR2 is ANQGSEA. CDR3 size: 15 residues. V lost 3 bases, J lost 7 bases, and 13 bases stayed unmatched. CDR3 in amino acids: CSVDPRQGIKVTQYF. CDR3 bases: TGCAGCGTTGACCCTCGACAGGGGATTAAGGTGACCCAGTACTTC.

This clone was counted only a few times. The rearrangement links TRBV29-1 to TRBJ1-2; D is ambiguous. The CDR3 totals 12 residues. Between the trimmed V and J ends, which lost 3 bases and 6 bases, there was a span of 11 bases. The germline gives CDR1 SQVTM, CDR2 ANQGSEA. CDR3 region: CSVDSNSNGYTF. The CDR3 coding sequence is TGCAGCGTTGACTCCAACAGTAATGGCTACACCTTC.

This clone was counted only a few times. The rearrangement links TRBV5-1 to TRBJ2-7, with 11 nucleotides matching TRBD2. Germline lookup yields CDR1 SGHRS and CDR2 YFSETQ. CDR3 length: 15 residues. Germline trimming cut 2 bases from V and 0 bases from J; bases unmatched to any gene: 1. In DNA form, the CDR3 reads TGCGCCAGCAGCTTTCTAGCGGGAGGCTCCTACGAGCAGTACTTC. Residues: CASSFLAGGSYEQYF. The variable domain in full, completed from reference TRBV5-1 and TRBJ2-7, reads KAGVTQTPRYLIKTRGQQVTLSCSPISGHRSVSWYQQTPGQGLQFLFEYFSETQRNKGNFPGRFSGRQFSNSRSEMNVSTLELGDSALYLCASSFLAGGSYEQYFGPGTRLTVT.

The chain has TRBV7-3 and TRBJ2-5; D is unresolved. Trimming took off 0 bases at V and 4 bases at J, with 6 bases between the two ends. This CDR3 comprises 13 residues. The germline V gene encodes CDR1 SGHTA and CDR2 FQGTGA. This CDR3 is CASSLTGGETQYF. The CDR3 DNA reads TGTGCCAGCAGCTTAACCGGTGGAGAGACCCAGTACTTC.

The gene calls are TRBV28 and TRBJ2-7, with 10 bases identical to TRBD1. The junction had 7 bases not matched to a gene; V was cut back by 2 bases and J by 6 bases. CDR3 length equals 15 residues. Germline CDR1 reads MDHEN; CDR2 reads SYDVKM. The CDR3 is CASSLAGTGVGEQYF. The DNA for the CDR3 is TGTGCCAGCAGTTTAGCGGGGACAGGGGTGGGCGAGCAGTACTTC.

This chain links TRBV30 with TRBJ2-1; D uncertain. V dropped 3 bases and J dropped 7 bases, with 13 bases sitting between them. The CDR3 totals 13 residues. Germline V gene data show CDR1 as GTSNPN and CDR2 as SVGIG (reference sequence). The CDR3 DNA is TGTGCCTGGAGATACCCTCCCACAAATGAGCAGTTCTTC. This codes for CAWRYPPTNEQFF.

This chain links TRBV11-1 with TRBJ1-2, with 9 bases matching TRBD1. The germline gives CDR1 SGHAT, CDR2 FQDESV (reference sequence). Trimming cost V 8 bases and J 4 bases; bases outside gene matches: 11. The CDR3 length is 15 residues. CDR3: CASSLGTGRPYGYTF. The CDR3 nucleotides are TGTGCCAGCTCTCTTGGGACAGGGCGTCCCTATGGCTACACCTTC.

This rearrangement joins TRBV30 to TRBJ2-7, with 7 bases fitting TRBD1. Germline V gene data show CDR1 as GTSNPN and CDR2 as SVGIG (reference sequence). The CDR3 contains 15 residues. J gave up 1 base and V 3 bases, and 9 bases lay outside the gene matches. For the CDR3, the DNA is TGTGCCTGGAGCGAAACAGGGGCTCCTTCCTACGAGCAGTACTTC. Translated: CAWSETGAPSYEQYF.